One and the same sample provided the 8 T cell receptor beta chains below, sequenced in a study of T cell responses to AZD1222 COVID-19 vaccine (dated by TCRdb to about 2021). The library was prepared using the immunoSEQ multiplex PCR assay. In TCRdb, the immuneACCESS table is reduced to in-frame sequences with V and J assigned. These tables do not hold every clone; where another copy was compared, an unresolved V gene accounts for under half, and the others remain unexplained. The sample table holds about 110,000 clones, of which 80% to 85% were seen once. About 9.7% of the sample comes from the top ten. The sample's time point, from its label and the paper: baseline before first vaccination. The sample in question was peripheral blood, obtained on day 0 of AZD1222 vaccination. These receptor sequences come from an adult in good health.

The V gene is TRBV21-1, the J gene TRBJ1-2; the table's D call TRBD1 went unverified against the DNA. TRBV21-1 is tagged as a pseudogene. The CDR3 is 16 amino acids. The CDR3 is CASSKDRTEANYGYTF. The DNA of the CDR3 is TGTGCCAGCAGCAAAGATCGGACAGAAGCTAACTATGGCTACACCTTC.

In this sample, this clone turned up once. The chain uses TRBV28 and TRBJ2-3, with D unresolved. The CDR3 is 14 residues long. Germline CDR1 reads MDHEN; CDR2 reads SYDVKM. V lost 2 bases, J lost 0 bases, and 6 bases lay in between. Here the CDR3 reads CASSLMDSTDTQYF. DNA of the CDR3: TGTGCCAGCAGTTTAATGGACAGCACAGATACGCAGTATTTT.

J is TRBJ2-7 and V is TRBV7-9; 8 bases are shared with TRBD2. Germline V gene sequence: CDR1 SEHNR, CDR2 FQNEAQ (reference sequence). V shed 2 bases, J shed 4 bases, and the junction held 4 bases outside the gene matches. CDR3 length: 14 amino acids. The chain's CDR3 is CASSLTSGGYEQYF. The DNA of the CDR3 is TGTGCCAGCAGCTTAACCAGCGGGGGTTACGAGCAGTACTTC.

As DNA, the CDR3 is TGTGCCAGCAGTCGCGACGGGGCGGAGACCCAGTACTTC. This gives the protein CASSRDGAETQYF. The gene calls are TRBV3-1 (or the pseudogene TRBV3-2) and TRBJ2-5; D might be TRBD1 or TRBD2, each matching 5 bases. The germline gives CDR1 LGHDT, CDR2 YNNKEL (reference sequence). The ends were cut back, 6 bases at V and 5 bases at J, with 13 bases in the middle. CDR3 length equals 13 residues.

The chain links TRBV24-1 to TRBJ1-2; no clear D gene. Trimming shortened V by 1 base and J by 9 bases, and 11 bases separated the two germline ends. Germline CDR1 is KGHDR and CDR2 is SFDVKD. This CDR3 has 13 residues. Written as DNA, the CDR3 is TGTGCCACCAGTGATTTCCAGAAGAACCGCTACACCTTC. Residues: CATSDFQKNRYTF.

This rearrangement joins TRBV4-3 to TRBJ2-1; D uncertain. In germline, CDR1 is LGHNA, CDR2 YSLEER. V was clipped by 5 bases and J by 6 bases, with 11 bases between them. There are 13 residues in the CDR3. CDR3 nucleotide sequence: TGCGCCAGCAGCTCGGGTCAGTCCAATGAGCAGTTCTTC. Translated: CASSSGQSNEQFF.

This clone occurred once. The chain links TRBV5-4 to TRBJ2-3; 13 positions match TRBD2. From germline, CDR1 is SGHNT and CDR2 YYREEE (reference sequence). The CDR3 contains 15 residues. Germline trimming cut 7 bases from V and 2 bases from J; bases unmatched to any gene: 4. The CDR3 sequence: CASRLAGGPTDTQYF. The CDR3 DNA sequence: TGTGCCAGCCGACTAGCGGGAGGCCCCACAGATACGCAGTATTTT.

The J gene is TRBJ1-2, the V gene TRBV18; TRBD1 matches at 9 bases. With V trimmed by 0 bases and J by 5 bases, 10 bases remained unmatched. This CDR3 is built from 17 residues. Per the germline V gene, CDR1 is KGHSH and CDR2 is LQKENI. Here the CDR3 reads CASSPPNRGQRSYGYTF. The CDR3 DNA is TGTGCCAGCTCACCACCGAACAGGGGGCAGAGATCATATGGCTACACCTTC.